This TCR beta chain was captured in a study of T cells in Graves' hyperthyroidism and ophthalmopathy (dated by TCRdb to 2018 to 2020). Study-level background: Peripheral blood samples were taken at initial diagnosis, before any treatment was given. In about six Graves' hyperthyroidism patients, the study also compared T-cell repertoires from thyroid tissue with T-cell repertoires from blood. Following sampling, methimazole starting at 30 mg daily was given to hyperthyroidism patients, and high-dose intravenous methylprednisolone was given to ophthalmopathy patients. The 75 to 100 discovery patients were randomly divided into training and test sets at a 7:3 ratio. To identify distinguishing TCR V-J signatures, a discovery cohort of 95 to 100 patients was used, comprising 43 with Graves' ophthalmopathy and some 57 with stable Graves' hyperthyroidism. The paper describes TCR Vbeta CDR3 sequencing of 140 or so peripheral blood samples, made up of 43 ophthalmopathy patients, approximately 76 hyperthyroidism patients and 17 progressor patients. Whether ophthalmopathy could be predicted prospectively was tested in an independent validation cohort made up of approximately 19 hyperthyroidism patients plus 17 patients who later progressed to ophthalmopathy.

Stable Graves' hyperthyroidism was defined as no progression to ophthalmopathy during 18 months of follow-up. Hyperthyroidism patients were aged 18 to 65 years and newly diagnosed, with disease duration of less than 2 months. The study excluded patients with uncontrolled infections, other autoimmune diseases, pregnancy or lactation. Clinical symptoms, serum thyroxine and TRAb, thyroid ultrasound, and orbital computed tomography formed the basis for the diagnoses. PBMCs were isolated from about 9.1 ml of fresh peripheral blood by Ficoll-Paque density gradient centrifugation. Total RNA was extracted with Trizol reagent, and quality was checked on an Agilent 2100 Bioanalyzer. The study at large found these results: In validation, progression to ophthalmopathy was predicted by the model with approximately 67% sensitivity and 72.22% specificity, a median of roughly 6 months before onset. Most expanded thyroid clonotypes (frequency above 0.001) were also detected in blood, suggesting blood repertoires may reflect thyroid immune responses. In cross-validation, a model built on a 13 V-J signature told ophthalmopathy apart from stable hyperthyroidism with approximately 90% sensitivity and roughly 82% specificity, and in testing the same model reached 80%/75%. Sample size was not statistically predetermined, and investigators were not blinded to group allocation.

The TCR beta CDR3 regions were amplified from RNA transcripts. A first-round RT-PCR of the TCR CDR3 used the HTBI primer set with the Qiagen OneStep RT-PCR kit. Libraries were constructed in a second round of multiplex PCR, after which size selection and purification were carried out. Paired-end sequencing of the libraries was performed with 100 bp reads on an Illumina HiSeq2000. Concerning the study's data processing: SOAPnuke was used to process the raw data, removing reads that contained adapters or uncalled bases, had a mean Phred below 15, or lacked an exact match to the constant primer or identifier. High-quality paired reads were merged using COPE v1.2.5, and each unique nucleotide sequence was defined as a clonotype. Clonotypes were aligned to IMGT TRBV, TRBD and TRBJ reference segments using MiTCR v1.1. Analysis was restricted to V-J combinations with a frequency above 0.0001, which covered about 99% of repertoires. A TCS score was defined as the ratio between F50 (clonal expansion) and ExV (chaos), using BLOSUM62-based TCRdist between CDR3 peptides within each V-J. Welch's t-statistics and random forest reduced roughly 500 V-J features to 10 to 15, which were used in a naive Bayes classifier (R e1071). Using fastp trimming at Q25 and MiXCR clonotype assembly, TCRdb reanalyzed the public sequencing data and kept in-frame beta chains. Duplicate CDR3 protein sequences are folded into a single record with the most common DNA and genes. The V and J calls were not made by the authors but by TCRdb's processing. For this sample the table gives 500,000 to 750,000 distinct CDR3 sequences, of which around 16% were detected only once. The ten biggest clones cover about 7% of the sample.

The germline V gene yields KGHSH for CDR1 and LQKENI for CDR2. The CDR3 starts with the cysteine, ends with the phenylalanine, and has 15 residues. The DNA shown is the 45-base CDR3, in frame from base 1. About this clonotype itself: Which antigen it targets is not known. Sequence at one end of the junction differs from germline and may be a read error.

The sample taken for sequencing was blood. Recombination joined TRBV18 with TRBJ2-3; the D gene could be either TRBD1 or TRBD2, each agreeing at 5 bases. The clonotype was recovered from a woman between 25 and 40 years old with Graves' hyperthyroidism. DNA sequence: TGTGCCAGCTCACAAGGGGCCCCTAGCACAGATGCGCAGTATTTT. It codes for CASSQGAPSTDAQYF.